This T cell receptor beta chain was recovered during a study of regulatory T cells in long-lasting Graves disease. The CDR3 has 16 amino acids. Germline V gene data show CDR1 as SGHAT and CDR2 as FQNNGV. With V trimmed by 0 bases and J by 5 bases, 2 bases remained unmatched. Time point: newly diagnosed GD, antithyroid drugs for less than 3 months. Construction of the TCR library relied on RNA isolated from PBMCs. HTBI primers from iRepertoire and Arm-PCR of CDR3 regions yielded the TCR beta libraries. In TCRdb, the multiplex PCR reads were re-called with MiXCR into one record per CDR3 protein. The sample consists of hundreds of thousands of distinct CDR3 sequences, roughly 13% of them appearing once. Ten or more counts support this clonotype. These data were also filed under a second study, of T cells in Graves' hyperthyroidism and ophthalmopathy. As reported in that work: Orbital computed tomography and thyroid ultrasound, together with serum TRAb and thyroxine and clinical symptoms, were used for diagnoses.

Sequencing used peripheral blood mononuclear cells (PBMCs), obtained at new diagnosis, from a patient treated with antithyroid drugs. The TCR originated in a man aged 25-45 years with Graves disease. The V and J genes are TRBV11-2 and TRBJ2-3; the match to TRBD2 covers 13 bases. CDR3 in amino acids: CASSLELAGGQDTQYF. The CDR3 DNA reads as TGTGCCAGCAGCTTAGAACTAGCGGGAGGGCAAGATACGCAGTATTTT. Full variable domain (rest looked up from reference TRBV11-2 and TRBJ2-3): EAGVAQSPRYKIIEKRQSVAFWCNPISGHATLYWYQQILGQGPKLLIQFQNNGVVDDSQLPKDRFSAERLKGVDSTLKIQPAKLEDSAVYLCASSLELAGGQDTQYFGPGTRLTVL.